This T cell receptor beta chain came from a study of T cell repertoires in cytomegalovirus infection. At the level of the study: Public signatures in TCR beta pointed to CMV infection and matching HLA type. Study results and caveats: The ex vivo response was dominated by HLA-C-restricted CMV-specific TCR beta clonotypes. Accumulated public TCR beta family frequency recognized individuals carrying CMV together with the relevant HLA.

Details on this clonotype: The antigen is undetermined.

Using its own MiXCR run on the reads, TCRdb lists one record per CDR3 protein. The sample lists approximately 300,000 distinct CDR3 sequences; just under 30% were seen once. The CDR3 extends over 16 amino acids. V shed 3 bases, J shed 2 bases, and the junction held 4 bases outside the gene matches. In germline, CDR1 is SGHVT, CDR2 SQSDAQ. The sample consisted of cultured PBMCs, taken from culture after CMV antigen stimulation. The chain couples TRBV7-4 to TRBJ1-4; 9 bases map to TRBD1. This receptor was identified in a human donor in good health (CMV status not recorded). Some clones in this sample may be carry-over from other donors' samples. For the CDR3, the DNA is TGTGCCAGCAGCTTTGGGACAGGGACTACTAATGAAAAACTGTTTTTT. Translation: CASSFGTGTTNEKLFF.